This TCR beta chain originates from a study of cytomegalovirus exposure and HLA in healthy donors. Broader study findings: Differences between HLA loci emerged in a later analysis of TCR association rates, with DRB1 most and HLA-C fewest. In a later analysis, parvovirus B19, influenza, CMV and Epstein-Barr virus appeared linked to several top co-occurrence clusters.

PCR employed 60 Vbeta and 13 Jbeta primers. Using immunoSEQ multiplex PCR, the repertoire was profiled, and TCRdb retains in-frame clones only, with some absent. There are 150,000 to 250,000 clones in the sample; around four fifths occur only once, and 6.5% lies in the top ten. The V gene's germline CDR1 is SGHNT and CDR2 YENEEA. V was pared by 5 bases and J by 4 bases, with 8 bases of the junction left unmatched. The CDR3 extends over 15 amino acids. This clone was picked up a small number of times. The antigen is not known. Sequencing input: PBMCs. The receptor's source is a woman between 45 and 60 years old in good health and CMV-seropositive. V and J are TRBV11-3 and TRBJ2-1; TRBD1 aligns across 7 bases. CDR3 residues: CASSPAGQAYNEQFF. CDR3 nucleotides: TGTGCCAGCAGCCCAGCCGGACAGGCTTACAATGAGCAGTTCTTC.